This entry describes one T cell receptor (beta chain). The data derive from a study of blood T cell repertoires in COVID-19. For the study at large: COVID-19 samples collected from the United States, Italy and Spain covered acute and convalescent phases. T cells, B-cell-depleted T cells, or PBMCs supplied cDNA or gDNA.

Germline V CDR1 and CDR2: SGHRS, YFSETQ. Trimming took 6 bases from V and 6 from J, leaving 21 bases between them. There are 15 residues in the CDR3. Original data processing: Reference gene primer amplification gave estimated nucleated cell counts. The method was immunoSEQ multiplex PCR; TCRdb's version includes in-frame clones alone and lacks a portion of them. Clone size and V and J calls were adopted from that table, with D and trimming inferred from the DNA. The top ten hold 2% to 2.5% of the sample, which has nearly 50,000 clones, over 70% seen once. Those enrolled in Seattle joined during active infection and were followed longitudinally afterward.

This chain links TRBV5-1 with TRBJ1-2; D perhaps matches TRBD1 (6 bases). Sequencing was performed on peripheral blood. The TCR was taken from a woman at least 80 years old with COVID-19, enrolled during active disease. The DNA of the CDR3 is TGCGCCAGCACGGTGGTAGCAGGGGCCCTTCATGGCTACACCTTC. It is translated as CASTVVAGALHGYTF.